A selection of T cell receptor beta chains follows, all from one sample in a study of T cells after yellow fever vaccination. TCRdb passed the 5' RACE reads through MiXCR, listing each CDR3 protein once. The sample has 300,000 to 400,000 distinct CDR3 sequences, around 12% seen once; the top ten hold about 3%. Here the sequenced sample was CD4+ T cells sorted from PBMCs, taken 15 days after the yellow fever booster vaccination. Every receptor here comes from a man in his late teens or twenties who received the YFV17D yellow fever vaccine. Both conserved end residues are part of each CDR3. Fields, in order: J gene, clone size, V gene, CDR3 length, D gene, CDR3 DNA, CDR3 protein. The D gene is left open where the match is weak. Clone size is stated in some rows and not others, as once, few, many or a class when expanded.

TRBJ2-5	few	TRBV24-1	15	.	TGTGCCACCAGTGATTTGACGGGTGGCGGGGAGACCCAGTACTTC	CATSDLTGGGETQYF
TRBJ2-4	many	TRBV4-1	17	TRBD2	TGCGCCAGCAGCCCCCGCGGGGGTACCTGGACCAAAAACATTCAGTACTTC	CASSPRGGTWTKNIQYF
TRBJ2-7	many	TRBV5-5	14	TRBD1	TGTGCCAGCAGTATGGGACAGGCCAACTACGAGCAGTACTTC	CASSMGQANYEQYF
TRBJ1-2	few	TRBV21-1	14	.	TGTGCCAGCAGCTTAACCGGGTCGATCTATGGCTACACCTTC	CASSLTGSIYGYTF
TRBJ2-7	few	TRBV6-2/TRBV6-3	13	TRBD1	TGTGCCAGCCTCCGGACAGGATTCTACGAGCAGTACTTC	CASLRTGFYEQYF
TRBJ1-5	.	TRBV23-1	14	.	TGCGCCAGCAGTCTACGAGGATTCCATCAGCCCCAGCATTTT	CASSLRGFHQPQHF
TRBJ1-2	.	TRBV5-4	13	.	TGTGCCAGCAGACTCTGGGGCGACTATGGCTACACCTTC	CASRLWGDYGYTF
TRBJ2-2	.	TRBV5-1	16	.	TGCGCCAGCAGCTTGGGAGCGGGCCTGAACACCGGGGAGCTGTTTTTT	CASSLGAGLNTGELFF
TRBJ1-1	few	TRBV6-1	12	.	TGTGCCAGCGGCAGGGGCAAGTCTGAAGCTTTCTTT	CASGRGKSEAFF
TRBJ1-5	few	TRBV24-1	14	.	TGTGCCACCAGTGATTTTGGTAGCAATCAGCCCCAGCATTTT	CATSDFGSNQPQHF
TRBJ2-5	.	TRBV7-2	16	.	TGTGCCAGCAGCTTATCCGGACAGTGGCGCCTTGAGACCCAGTACTTC	CASSLSGQWRLETQYF
TRBJ1-5	.	TRBV5-1	16	TRBD1	TGCGCCAGCAGCCTTGAGGGGGGGACAGGGGGCTTGCCCCAGCATTTT	CASSLEGGTGGLPQHF
TRBJ2-1	.	TRBV20-1	11	TRBD2	TGCAGCCTCGGGGGGGGAGGTGAGCAGTTCTTC	CSLGGGGEQFF
TRBJ2-3	few	TRBV10-1	17	.	TGCGCCAGCAGTGGATCCTTCATGAGGGGGGGCACAGATACGCAGTATTTT	CASSGSFMRGGTDTQYF
TRBJ1-6	many	TRBV27	15	TRBD1	TGTGCCAGCAGTATTAGGGGACAGGTTGGGTCACCCCTCCACTTT	CASSIRGQVGSPLHF
TRBJ2-2	few	TRBV5-1	15	.	TGCGCCAGCAGCTTGGCGAGGGCGGACACCGGGGAGCTGTTTTTT	CASSLARADTGELFF
TRBJ2-2	few	TRBV3-1	17	.	TGTGCCAGCAGCCAAGCATCTCCGGGACAAGGCACCGGGGAGCTGTTTTTT	CASSQASPGQGTGELFF
TRBJ1-2	.	TRBV5-1	13	.	TGCGCCACCACCGACGGAGCTAACTATGGCTACACCTTC	CATTDGANYGYTF
TRBJ2-5	.	TRBV5-6	14	.	TGTGCCAGCAGCCCCGCAGGGTCGTACGAGACCCAGTACTTC	CASSPAGSYETQYF
TRBJ2-1	.	TRBV7-8	16	TRBD2	TGTGCCAGCAGCTCAACTGGGACTAGCGGGGACCATGAGCAGTTCTTC	CASSSTGTSGDHEQFF
TRBJ2-7	.	TRBV12-3/TRBV12-4	14	.	TGTGCCAGCAGGTCGTCGGCAGGCTCCTACGAGCAGTACTTC	CASRSSAGSYEQYF
TRBJ2-3	few	TRBV4-2	17	TRBD2	TGTGCCAGCAGCCAAGATCGAACTAGCGGGGGAGCAGATACGCAGTATTTT	CASSQDRTSGGADTQYF
TRBJ2-5	.	TRBV5-1	16	TRBD2	TGCGCCAGCAAGACTAGCGGGACTTATTTACTAGAGACCCAGTACTTC	CASKTSGTYLLETQYF
TRBJ2-1	.	TRBV4-3	15	TRBD2	TGCGCCAGCAGCCAAGTGGCTAGCGGGGGGAATGAGCAGTTCTTC	CASSQVASGGNEQFF
TRBJ1-1	.	TRBV20-1	12	TRBD1	TGCAGTGCCAGGACAGGGCCAGTTGAAGCTTTCTTT	CSARTGPVEAFF
TRBJ1-1	many	TRBV9	15	.	TGTGCCAGCAGCGCCTTTCCAGGGATGAGAACTGAAGCTTTCTTT	CASSAFPGMRTEAFF